The 11 T cell receptor beta chains below all came from one sample that was sequenced in a study of persistence of HIV-infected CD4 T cells. This was the immunoSEQ version 4 assay in survey mode. The data were produced by immunoSEQ multiplex PCR, yet TCRdb's version contains in-frame clones alone and is incomplete. The table has over 30,000 clones, about four fifths seen once. These receptors have no known antigen. Stimulation used about 9.5 ug/mL lysate from CMV-infected fibroblasts. CD40L-negative CD69-negative CD45RO-high memory CD4+ T cells were sorted as populations depleted of antigen-responding cells. Specimen: CD4+ T cells sorted from PBMCs after approximately 19-hour stimulation, collected from a patient who received antiretroviral therapy. Every receptor here comes from an adult woman with HIV who was CMV-seropositive.

This clone has just a few counts. The rearrangement joins TRBV28 to TRBJ2-7, with 8 bases lining up with TRBD2. The germline V gene has CDR1 MDHEN and CDR2 SYDVKM. CDR3 length: 15 amino acids. V shed 4 bases, J shed 1 base, and the junction held 6 bases outside the gene matches. CDR3 amino acids: CASSWVGGRSYEQYF. In DNA, the CDR3 is TGTGCCAGCAGTTGGGTTGGCGGGAGGTCCTACGAGCAGTACTTC.

V and J are TRBV2 and TRBJ2-7; TRBD1 agrees at 8 bases. Germline-derived CDR1 and CDR2 are SNHLY and FYNNEI. The ends lost 4 bases at V and 0 bases at J; junction bases unmatched: 2. This CDR3 is 14 amino acids long. As DNA, the CDR3 is TGTGCCAGCAGTGGGACAGGGAGCTCCTACGAGCAGTACTTC. Its protein is CASSGTGSSYEQYF.

The chain is built from TRBV25-1 and TRBJ1-6; D remains unclear. Trimming took off 1 base at V and 5 bases at J, with 6 bases between the two ends. Germline V lookup: CDR1 MGHDK, CDR2 SYGVNS. This CDR3 comprises 14 residues. In nucleotides, the CDR3 is TGTGCCAGCAGTGAATCCATGGATAATTCACCCCTCCACTTT. It encodes CASSESMDNSPLHF.

The chain couples TRBV7-2 to TRBJ1-2; a weak D match, TRBD1 (6 bases). The CDR3 runs to 14 residues. CDR1 is SGHTA and CDR2 is FQGNSA in the germline V gene. V lost 7 bases, J lost 7 bases, and 19 bases lay in between. The CDR3 reads CASTLNQGLSGYTF. CDR3 nucleotide sequence: TGTGCCAGCACCCTTAATCAGGGGTTGTCTGGCTACACCTTC.

This chain connects TRBV6-1 to TRBJ1-5, with TRBD1 as a possible D gene (6 bases). The CDR3 consists of 15 residues. V lost 2 bases and J lost 1, with 9 bases in between. Germline V CDR1 and CDR2: MNHNS, SASEGT. The CDR3 is CASSEIGQSNQPQHF. CDR3 sequence (DNA): TGTGCCAGCAGTGAAATTGGACAGAGCAATCAGCCCCAGCATTTT.

The chain employs TRBV5-1 and TRBJ1-4; 8 nucleotides align to TRBD1. This CDR3 is built from 16 residues. Germline V gene lookup returns CDR1 SGHRS and CDR2 YFSETQ. J was trimmed by 8 bases and V by 1 base; bases with no gene match: 10. DNA of the CDR3: TGCGCCAGCAGCTTGCCCGATGGGACAGGTTACGAAAAACTGTTTTTT. Its protein product is CASSLPDGTGYEKLFF.

This sequence joins TRBV30 and TRBJ1-5; 8 bases map to TRBD1. The CDR3 is 14 residues long. Germline V gives CDR1 GTSNPN, CDR2 SVGIG (reference sequence). Trimming cost V 1 base and J 7 bases; bases outside gene matches: 6. The CDR3: CAWSAQGGGQPQHF. CDR3 sequence (DNA): TGTGCCTGGAGTGCACAGGGGGGCGGGCAGCCCCAGCATTTT.

This chain uses TRBV3-1 (or the pseudogene TRBV3-2) with TRBJ1-2; D gene unclear. CDR1 LGHDT and CDR2 YNNKEL come from the germline V gene (reference sequence). The CDR3 spans 14 residues. V lost 3 bases and J 1 base, leaving 9 bases between the germline ends. CDR3 amino acids: CASSQKGVNYGYTF. The CDR3, as DNA: TGTGCCAGCAGCCAGAAGGGAGTTAACTATGGCTACACCTTC.

The V gene is TRBV10-3, the J gene TRBJ1-3; D remains unclear. V was trimmed by 6 bases and J by 2 bases, leaving 14 bases between them. The CDR3 sequence is 15 residues long. Germline V CDR1 and CDR2: ENHRY, SYGVKD. The CDR3 sequence is CAIRDPTETGNTIYF. Written as DNA, the CDR3 is TGTGCCATCAGGGACCCTACAGAGACTGGAAACACCATATATTTT.

This clone was recorded once. The rearrangement joins TRBV9 to TRBJ1-1, with 10 bases aligning to TRBD1. J gave up 2 bases and V 3 bases, and 13 bases lay outside the gene matches. Germline-derived CDR1 and CDR2 are SGDLS and YYNGEE. The CDR3 contains 18 residues. The CDR3 DNA reads TGTGCCAGCAGCGAAACAGTGACAGGGGGCCTAGCTAACACTGAAGCTTTCTTT. Translation gives CASSETVTGGLANTEAFF.

This clone was found once. The genes are TRBV11-1 and TRBJ2-1; perhaps D is TRBD1 or TRBD2 (5 bases each). Trimming shortened V by 0 bases and J by 1 base, and 10 bases separated the two germline ends. Per germline, CDR1 SGHAT and CDR2 FQDESV (reference sequence). The CDR3 length is 16 residues. CDR3 sequence (DNA): TGTGCCAGCAGCTTAGCTTCTTGGGGGTCCTACAATGAGCAGTTCTTC. Encoded protein: CASSLASWGSYNEQFF.